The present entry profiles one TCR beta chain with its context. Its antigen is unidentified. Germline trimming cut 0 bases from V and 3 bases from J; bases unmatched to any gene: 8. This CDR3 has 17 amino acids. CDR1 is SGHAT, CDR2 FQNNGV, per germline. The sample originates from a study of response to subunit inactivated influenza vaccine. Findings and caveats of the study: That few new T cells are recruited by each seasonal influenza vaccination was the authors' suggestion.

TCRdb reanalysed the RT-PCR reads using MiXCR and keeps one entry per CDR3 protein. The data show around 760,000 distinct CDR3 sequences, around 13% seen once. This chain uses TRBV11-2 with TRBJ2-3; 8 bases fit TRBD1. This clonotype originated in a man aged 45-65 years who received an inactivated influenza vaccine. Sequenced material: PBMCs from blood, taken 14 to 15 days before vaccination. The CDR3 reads CASSLDNRDRWTDTQYF. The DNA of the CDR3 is TGTGCCAGCAGCTTAGACAACCGGGACAGGTGGACAGATACGCAGTATTTT.